This paragraph reports one T cell receptor (beta chain). This sample was included in a study of blood T cell repertoires in COVID-19. Background on the study: In each case, the material was cDNA or gDNA derived from T cells, B-cell-depleted T cells, or PBMCs.

Participants spanned ages roughly 18 to 90 years and resided in 24 US areas. Clinical history as reported by participants underpinned cohort assignment. Original data processing: Amplification of reference gene primers provided the estimated nucleated cell counts. Method: immunoSEQ multiplex PCR; TCRdb's copy keeps in-frame clones and lacks some. V and J calls and clone size are as listed in that table; D and trimming were resolved from the DNA. This table has around 300,000 clones, 89% appearing once. V gave up 3 bases and J gave up 4 bases, with 11 bases separating them. Germline V gene sequence: CDR1 KGHDR, CDR2 SFDVKD. The CDR3 runs to 14 residues.

Sequencing used PBMCs or T cells enriched from blood (not recorded which). This rearrangement joins TRBV24-1 to TRBJ1-2; D gene ambiguous. The sequence came from a woman aged 55-69 years who had recovered from COVID-19. The CDR3 DNA reads as TGTGCCACCAGTGATGCGGACGGGATCTATGGCTACACCTTC. Residues: CATSDADGIYGYTF.